Many counts were recorded for the clone carrying this T cell receptor (beta chain). This CDR3 is 15 amino acids long. Germline CDR1 and CDR2: LGHNT and FRNRAP. V was pared by 4 bases and J by 5 bases, with 17 bases between. Each CDR3 protein is one row after TCRdb ran MiXCR on the 5' RACE reads. The sample comprises some 42,000 distinct CDR3 sequences, roughly 6% of which are singletons, and around 7.7% rests with the top ten. The source of the sample is a study of early T cells in non-severe SARS-CoV-2 infection. The sample in question was whole blood, obtained at baseline. The V and J genes are TRBV12-5 and TRBJ1-1; D is perhaps TRBD1 (5 bases). This sequence originates from an adult who was a healthcare worker with PCR-confirmed SARS-CoV-2 infection or an uninfected control (not recorded which). In nucleotides, the CDR3 is TGTGCTAGTGGTTCGTCTGGACCGGGGGGGACTGAAGCTTTCTTT. It is translated as CASGSSGPGGTEAFF.